This T cell receptor beta chain was obtained from a study of PD-L1 blockade in urothelial cancer. For this clone: The antigen is not known.

Assay used: immunoSEQ multiplex PCR; TCRdb lists only in-frame clones, some missing. The top ten hold around 7.7% of the sample, which has around 93,000 clones, approximately 82% seen once. Findings and caveats of the study: Prediction of better survival came from below-median pretreatment blood TCR clonality.

This CDR3 spans 12 amino acids. Germline lookup yields CDR1 SGHAT and CDR2 FQNNGV. Between the trimmed V and J ends, which lost 5 bases and 5 bases, there was a span of 10 bases. Time point reported: peripheral blood 6 weeks after treatment start. The study enrolled patients with locally advanced or metastatic urothelial carcinoma. The receptor comes from a man between 65 and 85 years old with urothelial cancer. The genes are TRBV11-2 and TRBJ2-7, with D maybe TRBD2 (5 bases). Sequencing was performed on PBMCs, taken around atezolizumab (anti-PD-L1) treatment. This chain's CDR3 is CASSPGTHEQYF. In nucleotides, the CDR3 is TGTGCCAGCAGCCCGGGAACCCACGAGCAGTACTTC.